These T cell receptor beta chains were read from a single sample in a study of blood T cell repertoires in COVID-19. The protocol was immunoSEQ multiplex PCR, while the TCRdb copy is restricted to in-frame clones and leaves out a portion. Of around 300,000 clones detected, approximately 87% appear once; the ten largest clones hold 2.5% to 3.5%. Sequencing was carried out using peripheral blood. The receptors stem from a woman aged 25-40 years with COVID-19, enrolled during active disease. Both conserved end residues are part of each CDR3. Fields, in order: D gene, V gene, clone size, J gene, CDR3 protein, CDR3 DNA. A D gene is named only where the DNA matches it firmly. Clone size is shown for a subset of rows, as once, few, many or a class of expanded clone.

d_call: .
v_call: TRBV7-9
clone_size: .
j_call: TRBJ2-7
cdr3_aa: CASSLPFDRSSYEQYF
cdr3_nt: TGTGCCAGCAGCTTACCCTTCGACAGGAGCTCCTACGAGCAGTACTTC

d_call: TRBD1
v_call: TRBV5-3
clone_size: .
j_call: TRBJ2-7
cdr3_aa: CARSLRDRETYEQYF
cdr3_nt: TGTGCCAGAAGCTTGAGGGACAGGGAGACCTACGAGCAGTACTTC

d_call: .
v_call: TRBV28
clone_size: few
j_call: TRBJ1-5
cdr3_aa: CATSPGRHQPQHF
cdr3_nt: TGTGCCACCTCGCCAGGGCGACATCAGCCCCAGCATTTT

d_call: .
v_call: TRBV9
clone_size: .
j_call: TRBJ1-1
cdr3_aa: CASSAGQEAFF
cdr3_nt: TGTGCCAGCAGCGCGGGACAAGAAGCTTTCTTT

d_call: .
v_call: TRBV19
clone_size: .
j_call: TRBJ1-1
cdr3_aa: CASRNFWGLTVNTEAFF
cdr3_nt: TGTGCCAGTAGAAATTTTTGGGGTTTGACAGTGAACACTGAAGCTTTCTTT

d_call: TRBD1
v_call: TRBV5-4
clone_size: .
j_call: TRBJ1-2
cdr3_aa: CASSPGTEDNYGYTF
cdr3_nt: TGTGCCAGCAGCCCAGGGACAGAAGATAACTATGGCTACACCTTC

d_call: TRBD2
v_call: TRBV7-8
clone_size: once
j_call: TRBJ2-1
cdr3_aa: CASSRTGLAGIDEQFF
cdr3_nt: TGTGCCAGCAGCCGCACGGGACTAGCGGGGATCGATGAGCAGTTCTTC

d_call: TRBD1
v_call: TRBV27
clone_size: .
j_call: TRBJ2-1
cdr3_aa: CASRDRGLNEQFF
cdr3_nt: TGTGCCAGCCGGGACAGGGGACTCAATGAGCAGTTCTTC

d_call: .
v_call: TRBV19
clone_size: .
j_call: TRBJ1-2
cdr3_aa: CATERANYGYTF
cdr3_nt: TGTGCCACCGAGAGGGCAAACTATGGCTACACCTTC

d_call: TRBD1
v_call: TRBV29-1
clone_size: .
j_call: TRBJ2-7
cdr3_aa: CSVGQGGIGAEQYF
cdr3_nt: TGCAGCGTGGGACAGGGGGGGATAGGAGCCGAGCAGTACTTC

d_call: .
v_call: TRBV9
clone_size: .
j_call: TRBJ1-2
cdr3_aa: CASSSASGTNAFYGYTF
cdr3_nt: TGTGCCAGCAGCTCAGCCTCCGGGACAAACGCCTTCTATGGCTACACCTTC

d_call: TRBD2
v_call: TRBV27
clone_size: .
j_call: TRBJ2-1
cdr3_aa: CASSPDPGAGNEQFF
cdr3_nt: TGTGCCAGCAGTCCCGACCCGGGAGCGGGGAATGAGCAGTTCTTC

d_call: TRBD2
v_call: TRBV19
clone_size: .
j_call: TRBJ2-1
cdr3_aa: CASSILGLAGNNEQFF
cdr3_nt: TGTGCCAGTAGTATACTCGGACTAGCGGGGAACAATGAGCAGTTCTTC

d_call: .
v_call: TRBV30
clone_size: .
j_call: TRBJ1-1
cdr3_aa: CAATTDRYTEAFF
cdr3_nt: TGTGCCGCGACCACCGACAGGTACACTGAAGCTTTCTTT

d_call: .
v_call: TRBV5-1
clone_size: .
j_call: TRBJ1-1
cdr3_aa: CASSRGGANTEAFF
cdr3_nt: TGCGCCAGCAGCCGCGGAGGGGCGAACACTGAAGCTTTCTTT

d_call: .
v_call: TRBV5-4
clone_size: .
j_call: TRBJ2-7
cdr3_aa: CASRNQGVYEQYF
cdr3_nt: TGTGCCAGCAGAAATCAAGGAGTTTACGAGCAGTACTTC

d_call: TRBD1
v_call: TRBV18
clone_size: .
j_call: TRBJ2-7
cdr3_aa: CASSPMTGGNSEQYF
cdr3_nt: TGTGCCAGCTCACCAATGACAGGGGGAAACTCGGAGCAGTACTTC

d_call: TRBD2
v_call: TRBV11-3
clone_size: .
j_call: TRBJ2-2
cdr3_aa: CASSAGSAGGTGGELFF
cdr3_nt: TGTGCCAGCAGCGCAGGATCAGCGGGAGGAACCGGCGGGGAGCTGTTTTTT

d_call: .
v_call: TRBV27
clone_size: .
j_call: TRBJ1-6
cdr3_aa: CASSSSWGASSPLHF
cdr3_nt: TGTGCCAGCAGCTCCTCATGGGGCGCGTCTTCACCCCTCCACTTT

d_call: TRBD2
v_call: TRBV7-9
clone_size: .
j_call: TRBJ2-5
cdr3_aa: CASSILAGLEETQYF
cdr3_nt: TGTGCCAGCAGCATACTAGCGGGATTGGAGGAGACCCAGTACTTC

d_call: .
v_call: TRBV5-1
clone_size: .
j_call: TRBJ2-1
cdr3_aa: CASSLVGHSYNEQFF
cdr3_nt: TGCGCCAGCAGCTTGGTGGGACACTCCTACAATGAGCAGTTCTTC

d_call: .
v_call: TRBV5-6
clone_size: .
j_call: TRBJ2-7
cdr3_aa: CASSSTLQGYYEQYF
cdr3_nt: TGTGCCAGCAGCTCCACCCTACAGGGTTACTACGAGCAGTACTTC

d_call: .
v_call: TRBV3-1/TRBV3-2
clone_size: .
j_call: TRBJ1-2
cdr3_aa: CASSQGQSGYTF
cdr3_nt: TGTGCCAGCAGCCAAGGACAGTCTGGCTACACCTTC

d_call: .
v_call: TRBV28
clone_size: .
j_call: TRBJ2-2
cdr3_aa: CASSFLSFLGQGSGELFF
cdr3_nt: TGTGCCAGCAGTTTCCTCTCGTTCTTAGGGCAGGGTAGCGGGGAGCTGTTTTTT

d_call: .
v_call: TRBV11-2
clone_size: .
j_call: TRBJ2-3
cdr3_aa: CASSLLTRGDTQYF
cdr3_nt: TGTGCCAGCAGCTTACTAACCCGAGGAGATACGCAGTATTTT

d_call: TRBD2
v_call: TRBV19
clone_size: .
j_call: TRBJ2-7
cdr3_aa: CASSPGLAVSYEQYF
cdr3_nt: TGTGCCAGTAGTCCGGGACTAGCGGTCTCCTACGAGCAGTACTTC

d_call: .
v_call: TRBV10-3
clone_size: .
j_call: TRBJ1-2
cdr3_aa: CAISKEAEGYTF
cdr3_nt: TGTGCCATCAGCAAGGAAGCGGAGGGCTACACCTTC

d_call: .
v_call: TRBV18
clone_size: .
j_call: TRBJ2-6
cdr3_aa: CASSLDLASGANVLTF
cdr3_nt: TGTGCCAGCTCACTTGACCTAGCGTCAGGGGCCAACGTCCTGACTTTC

d_call: TRBD1
v_call: TRBV19
clone_size: .
j_call: TRBJ1-5
cdr3_aa: CASSLGQEKPQHF
cdr3_nt: TGTGCCAGTAGTCTGGGACAGGAGAAGCCCCAGCATTTT

d_call: TRBD1
v_call: TRBV3-1/TRBV3-2
clone_size: .
j_call: TRBJ1-1
cdr3_aa: CASSQGQGHTEAFF
cdr3_nt: TGTGCCAGCAGCCAGGGACAGGGCCACACTGAAGCTTTCTTT

d_call: TRBD2
v_call: TRBV19
clone_size: .
j_call: TRBJ2-7
cdr3_aa: CASSIRLSSGTTYEQYF
cdr3_nt: TGTGCCAGTAGTATTCGTCTTTCCAGCGGGACTACTTACGAGCAGTACTTC

d_call: .
v_call: TRBV19
clone_size: .
j_call: TRBJ1-1
cdr3_aa: CASSIGPGVNTEAFF
cdr3_nt: TGTGCCAGTAGTATAGGGCCAGGGGTGAACACTGAAGCTTTCTTT

d_call: .
v_call: TRBV19
clone_size: once
j_call: TRBJ1-4
cdr3_aa: CASGPHKNEKLFF
cdr3_nt: TGTGCCAGTGGCCCCCACAAGAATGAAAAACTGTTTTTT

d_call: TRBD2
v_call: TRBV11-2
clone_size: few
j_call: TRBJ2-3
cdr3_aa: CASSFNWEGADTQYF
cdr3_nt: TGTGCCAGCAGTTTTAATTGGGAGGGCGCAGATACGCAGTATTTT

d_call: .
v_call: TRBV30
clone_size: .
j_call: TRBJ2-3
cdr3_aa: CAWSIPGRGTDTQYF
cdr3_nt: TGTGCCTGGAGTATACCGGGGCGGGGAACAGATACGCAGTATTTT

d_call: TRBD1
v_call: TRBV11-2
clone_size: .
j_call: TRBJ1-5
cdr3_aa: CASSTTGSNQPQHF
cdr3_nt: TGTGCCAGCAGCACGACAGGGTCCAATCAGCCCCAGCATTTT

d_call: TRBD1
v_call: TRBV19
clone_size: many
j_call: TRBJ1-1
cdr3_aa: CASSPGPGGGTEAFF
cdr3_nt: TGTGCCAGTAGTCCCGGACCAGGGGGTGGGACTGAAGCTTTCTTT

d_call: TRBD2
v_call: TRBV19
clone_size: .
j_call: TRBJ2-7
cdr3_aa: CASSPTSYSYEQYF
cdr3_nt: TGTGCCAGTAGTCCGACTAGCTACTCCTACGAGCAGTACTTC

d_call: .
v_call: TRBV5-6
clone_size: .
j_call: TRBJ1-1
cdr3_aa: CASSFYGGSEAFF
cdr3_nt: TGTGCCAGCAGCTTTTACGGGGGGTCTGAAGCTTTCTTT

d_call: .
v_call: TRBV5-6
clone_size: .
j_call: TRBJ1-1
cdr3_aa: CASSLIGAGAFF
cdr3_nt: TGTGCCAGCAGCTTGATAGGGGCTGGAGCTTTCTTT

d_call: TRBD2
v_call: TRBV10-3
clone_size: .
j_call: TRBJ2-7
cdr3_aa: CAIRGTSGYEQYF
cdr3_nt: TGTGCCATCAGAGGGACTAGCGGCTACGAGCAGTACTTC

d_call: .
v_call: TRBV5-6
clone_size: .
j_call: TRBJ2-3
cdr3_aa: CASSESLRADTQYF
cdr3_nt: TGTGCCAGCAGCGAATCTTTGCGGGCAGATACGCAGTATTTT

d_call: TRBD1
v_call: TRBV9
clone_size: .
j_call: TRBJ1-4
cdr3_aa: CASSGPGQLREKLFF
cdr3_nt: TGTGCCAGCAGCGGACCGGGACAGCTTCGGGAAAAACTGTTTTTT

d_call: .
v_call: TRBV6-5
clone_size: .
j_call: TRBJ1-5
cdr3_aa: CASSYEAGERQPQHF
cdr3_nt: TGTGCCAGCAGTTACGAGGCAGGGGAGCGCCAGCCCCAGCATTTT

d_call: .
v_call: TRBV5-6
clone_size: .
j_call: TRBJ2-2
cdr3_aa: CASSRGLFTGELFF
cdr3_nt: TGTGCCAGCAGCCGCGGACTGTTCACCGGGGAGCTGTTTTTT

d_call: .
v_call: TRBV2
clone_size: .
j_call: TRBJ2-7
cdr3_aa: CASSDPRDPAGEQYF
cdr3_nt: TGTGCCAGCAGTGACCCGCGGGACCCGGCGGGGGAGCAGTACTTC

d_call: .
v_call: TRBV10-3
clone_size: .
j_call: TRBJ1-6
cdr3_aa: CAISGTEPPLHF
cdr3_nt: TGTGCCATTTCAGGGACTGAGCCGCCCCTCCACTTT

d_call: .
v_call: TRBV7-9
clone_size: .
j_call: TRBJ1-5
cdr3_aa: CASSLGRDSNQPQHF
cdr3_nt: TGTGCCAGCAGCTTAGGGAGGGATAGCAATCAGCCCCAGCATTTT

d_call: TRBD2
v_call: TRBV20-1
clone_size: .
j_call: TRBJ2-3
cdr3_aa: CSASPSGLAGVTDTQYF
cdr3_nt: TGCAGTGCTAGTCCCAGTGGACTAGCGGGTGTCACAGATACGCAGTATTTT

d_call: .
v_call: TRBV5-1
clone_size: .
j_call: TRBJ1-5
cdr3_aa: CASSLGPSNEPQHF
cdr3_nt: TGCGCCAGCAGCTTGGGTCCGAGCAATGAGCCCCAGCATTTT

d_call: TRBD1
v_call: TRBV5-1
clone_size: .
j_call: TRBJ1-1
cdr3_aa: CASSNKQGAGTEAFF
cdr3_nt: TGCGCCAGCAGCAATAAACAGGGGGCTGGGACTGAAGCTTTCTTT